Each of the 8 T cell receptor beta chains below was sequenced from the same sample in a study of OX40 agonist ivuxolimab in advanced cancers. Sequencing was performed with immunoSEQ multiplex PCR; in TCRdb, only in-frame clones are kept and a portion is missing. The profile covers tens of thousands of clones, with approximately 85% appearing a single time and approximately 2.3% taken by the ten largest. The sample in question was CD4+ or CD8+ T cells sorted from blood, obtained in a trial of the OX40 agonist ivuxolimab. The receptors stem from an adult with an advanced solid tumor such as melanoma, head and neck, liver or kidney cancer.

The gene calls are TRBV25-1 and TRBJ2-5; TRBD2 agrees at 12 bases. The germline gives CDR1 MGHDK, CDR2 SYGVNS. The J segment lost 5 bases and the V segment lost 3 bases, leaving 10 bases of the junction unmatched. The CDR3 covers 17 residues. The CDR3 loop is CASSELAGGPGEETQYF. In DNA form, the CDR3 reads TGTGCCAGCAGTGAGCTAGCGGGGGGGCCGGGAGAGGAGACCCAGTACTTC.

V usage is TRBV27 and J usage is TRBJ1-6; possible D gene TRBD1, 6 bases. This CDR3 is 16 amino acids long. From germline, CDR1 is MNHEY and CDR2 SMNVEV (reference sequence). Between the trimmed V and J ends, which lost 6 bases and 2 bases, there was a span of 14 bases. The CDR3 reads CASRKTGIAYNSPLHF. Written as DNA, the CDR3 is TGTGCCAGCAGGAAAACAGGGATTGCCTATAATTCACCCCTCCACTTT.

The rearrangement joins TRBV30 to TRBJ1-3; D gene unclear. The CDR3 length is 13 residues. Looked up from germline, CDR1 is GTSNPN and CDR2 is SVGIG (reference sequence). The V and J ends lost 1 base and 0 bases respectively, with 4 bases between them. CDR3 DNA sequence: TGTGCCTGGAGTGGCCTCTCTGGAAACACCATATATTTT. This codes for CAWSGLSGNTIYF.

V and J are TRBV7-2 and TRBJ1-6; D might be TRBD1 (6 bases). Germline CDR1 is SGHTA and CDR2 is FQGNSA. CDR3 size: 15 residues. Trimming took off 1 base at V and 12 bases at J, with 16 bases between the two ends. The CDR3 reads CASSLDRAGDKPLHF. CDR3 bases: TGTGCCAGCAGCTTAGACAGGGCAGGGGATAAACCCCTCCACTTT.

The chain carries TRBV10-3 and TRBJ2-1; 11 positions match TRBD1. J lost 8 bases, V lost 6 bases, and 9 bases had no gene match. Germline-derived CDR1 and CDR2 are ENHRY and SYGVKD. CDR3 size: 15 residues. CDR3 protein: CAISDPRDRGDEQFF. As DNA, the CDR3 is TGTGCCATCAGCGACCCCCGGGACAGGGGGGATGAGCAGTTCTTC.

This chain uses TRBV15 with TRBJ2-7; D is perhaps TRBD2 (6 bases). The germline CDR1 and CDR2 sequences are LNHNV and YYDKDF (reference sequence). Between the trimmed V and J ends, which lost 1 base and 2 bases, there was a span of 15 bases. The CDR3 loop spans 16 amino acids. This CDR3 reads CATSRGGAGRTYEQYF. The CDR3 bases are TGTGCCACCAGCAGAGGCGGGGCAGGGCGAACCTACGAGCAGTACTTC.

The chain combines TRBV20-1 with TRBJ1-2; D is unresolved. Germline lookup yields CDR1 DFQATT and CDR2 SNEGSKA (reference sequence). This CDR3 is 11 amino acids long. Trimming left V 3 bases short and J 4 bases short, with 6 bases between. The CDR3 here is CSASHGYGYTF. Here the CDR3 DNA reads TGCAGTGCTAGTCACGGCTATGGCTACACCTTC.

This rearrangement joins TRBV5-1 to TRBJ2-2, with 7 bases lining up with TRBD2. The CDR3 consists of 15 residues. CDR1 SGHRS and CDR2 YFSETQ come from the germline V gene. Losses at the gene ends were 6 bases for V and 5 bases for J; bases not matched to a gene: 10. CDR3 sequence: CASKMRAGETGELFF. CDR3 DNA: TGCGCCAGCAAAATGAGGGCGGGGGAGACCGGGGAGCTGTTTTTT.